This T cell receptor beta chain appears in the sequencing data of a study of immune cell composition in non-small cell lung cancer. V lost 3 bases to trimming and J lost 0 bases, with 18 bases between them. CDR1 is MNHNS, CDR2 SASEGT, per germline. CDR3 length: 19 amino acids. This table comes from immunoSEQ multiplex PCR, and its TCRdb copy is limited to in-frame clones, with some not included. Of approximately 4,300 clones detected, roughly three quarters appear once; the ten largest clones hold over 10%. Findings and caveats of the study: Approximately 73% of squamous and roughly 32% of adenocarcinoma cases had tumour-associated clones >0.5%. Tumour-reactive clones were not shown to match dominant in vivo tumour clones. Lung adenocarcinomas had lower top 10 clone scores and clonality than squamous tumours. TIL tumour reactivity correlated with maximal tumour-associated clone frequency in adenocarcinoma.

Points on this clone: Its specificity is unknown.

The source is a human donor with non-small cell lung cancer. The J gene is TRBJ1-6, the V gene TRBV6-1; a weak D match, TRBD1 (6 bases). Source material: lung tumor tissue. CDR3 residues: CASSDEILGQSSYNSPLHF. CDR3 bases: TGTGCCAGCAGTGACGAGATTCTTGGACAGAGCTCCTATAATTCACCCCTCCACTTT.